Here is one T cell receptor (beta chain) with its context. The antigen remains undetermined. This sample was included in a study of cytomegalovirus exposure and HLA in healthy donors. Across the study: Within an early data release were roughly 83 million unique TCRs drawn from HLA-typed donors. Study findings and constraints: Associated with cytomegalovirus, according to the listing, were some 180 TCR beta chains. CMV antigen specificity was confirmed in vitro for a few CMV-associated chains.

Losses at the gene ends were 5 bases for V and 10 bases for J; bases not matched to a gene: 14. Germline values: CDR1 SEHNR, CDR2 FQNEAQ (reference sequence). The CDR3 covers 15 residues. PCR was performed using 60 Vbeta and 13 Jbeta primers. The assay was immunoSEQ multiplex PCR, and TCRdb's table has in-frame clones only and misses some. The sample records about 150,000 clones, roughly 70% being singletons. Sample: PBMCs. The receptor was derived from a woman aged 55-75 years in good health and CMV-seropositive. This sequence joins TRBV7-9 and TRBJ1-1; 9 nucleotides match TRBD1. CDR3 residues: CASSISGQGVLGAFF. The CDR3 nucleotides read TGTGCCAGCAGCATTTCGGGACAGGGAGTGTTAGGAGCTTTCTTT. Variable domain in full (rest from reference TRBV7-9 and TRBJ1-1): DTGVSQNPRHKITKRGQNVTFRCDPISEHNRLYWYRQTLGQGPEFLTYFQNEAQLEKSRLLSDRFSAERPKGSFSTLEIQRTEQGDSAMYLCASSISGQGVLGAFFGQGTRLTVV.